This T cell receptor beta chain was sequenced for a study of blood T cell repertoires in COVID-19. Study information: T cells, B-cell-depleted T cells, or PBMCs provided the cDNA or gDNA that served as material.

Methods used by the authors: Estimated nucleated cell counts came from reference gene primer amplification. The assay was immunoSEQ multiplex PCR, and TCRdb's table has in-frame clones only and misses some. V, J and clone size derive from that table, while D and trimming were established from the DNA sequence. Of 150,000 or so clones in the sample, approximately 84% were seen once. This CDR3 comprises 14 residues. Germline V gene data show CDR1 as LGHNT and CDR2 as FRNRAP. V gave up 2 bases and J gave up 5 bases, with 10 bases separating them. This receptor was obtained from a woman aged 60-75 years with acute or convalescent COVID-19. The V call is TRBV12-5, the J call TRBJ1-5; weak D call: TRBD1 (5 bases). Material: peripheral blood. CDR3 DNA: TGTGCTAGTGGTTTGATGGGGCCTGATCAGCCCCAGCATTTT. Protein product: CASGLMGPDQPQHF.